This T cell receptor (beta chain) was documented in a study of T cell responses to AZD1222 COVID-19 vaccine. General study results and limits: Only after the peak T cell response were repertoires sampled.

The data were produced by immunoSEQ multiplex PCR, yet TCRdb's version contains in-frame clones alone and is incomplete. In all, the sample yields around 140,000 clones. CDR3 length: 14 amino acids. Trimming took off 0 bases at V and 1 base at J, with 7 bases between the two ends. Germline assignment: CDR1 SGHRS and CDR2 YFSETQ. Note on this clone: Its cognate antigen is unknown.

The chain combines TRBV5-1 with TRBJ1-1, with a tentative D call TRBD1 (6 bases). This TCR was recovered from an adult in good health. Sample: peripheral blood. The CDR3 DNA reads TGCGCCAGCAGCTTGGGGGGGCAGAACACTGAAGCTTTCTTT. Amino acid sequence: CASSLGGQNTEAFF.